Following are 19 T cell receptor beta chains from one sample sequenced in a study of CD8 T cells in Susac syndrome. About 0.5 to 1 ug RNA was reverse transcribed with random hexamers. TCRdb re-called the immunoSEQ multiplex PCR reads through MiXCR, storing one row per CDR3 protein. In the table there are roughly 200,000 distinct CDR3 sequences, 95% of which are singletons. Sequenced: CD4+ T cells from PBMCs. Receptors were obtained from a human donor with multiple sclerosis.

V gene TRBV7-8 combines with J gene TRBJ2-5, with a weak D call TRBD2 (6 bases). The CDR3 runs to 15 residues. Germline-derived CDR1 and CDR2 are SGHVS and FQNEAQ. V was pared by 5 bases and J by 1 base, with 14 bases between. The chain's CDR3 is CASSQLRGFQETQYF. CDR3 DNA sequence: TGTGCCAGCAGCCAATTGCGGGGCTTCCAAGAGACCCAGTACTTC. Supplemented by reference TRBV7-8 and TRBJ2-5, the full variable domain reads GAGVSQSPRYKVAKRGQDVALRCDPISGHVSLFWYQQALGQGPEFLTYFQNEAQLDKSGLPSDRFFAERPEGSVSTLKIQRTQQEDSAVYLCASSQLRGFQETQYFGPGTRLLVL.

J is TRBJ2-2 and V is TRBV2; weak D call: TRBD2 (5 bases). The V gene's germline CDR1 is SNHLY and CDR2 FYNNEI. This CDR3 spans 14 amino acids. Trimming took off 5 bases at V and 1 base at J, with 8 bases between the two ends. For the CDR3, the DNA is TGTGCCAGCAGTAAACTAGGGAACACCGGGGAGCTGTTTTTT. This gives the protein CASSKLGNTGELFF.

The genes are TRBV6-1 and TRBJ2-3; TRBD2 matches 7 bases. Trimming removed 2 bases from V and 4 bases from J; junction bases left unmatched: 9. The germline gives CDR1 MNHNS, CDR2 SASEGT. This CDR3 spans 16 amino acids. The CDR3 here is CASSERLAVGADTQYF. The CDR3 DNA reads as TGTGCCAGCAGTGAACGCCTAGCGGTCGGGGCAGATACGCAGTATTTT.

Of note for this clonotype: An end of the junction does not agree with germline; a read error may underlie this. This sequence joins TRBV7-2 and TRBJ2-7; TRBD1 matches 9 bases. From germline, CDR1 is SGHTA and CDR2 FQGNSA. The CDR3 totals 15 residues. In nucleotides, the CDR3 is TGTGCCAGCAGCATAGCCGGGACAGGGATCAACGAGCAGTACTTC. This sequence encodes CASSIAGTGINEQYF.

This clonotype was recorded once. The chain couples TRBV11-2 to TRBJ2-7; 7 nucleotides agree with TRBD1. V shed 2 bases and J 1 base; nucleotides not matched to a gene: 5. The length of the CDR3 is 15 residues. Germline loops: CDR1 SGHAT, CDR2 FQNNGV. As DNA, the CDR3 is TGTGCCAGCAGCTTACAGGACAGGATTTCCTACGAGCAGTACTTC. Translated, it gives CASSLQDRISYEQYF.

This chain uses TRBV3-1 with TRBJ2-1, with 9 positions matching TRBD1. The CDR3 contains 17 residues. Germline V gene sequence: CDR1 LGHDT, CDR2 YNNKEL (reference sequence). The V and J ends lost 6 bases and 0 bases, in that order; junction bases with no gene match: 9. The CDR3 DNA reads TGTGCCAGCAGTTCCACAGGGGGCGGCAGCTCCTACAATGAGCAGTTCTTC. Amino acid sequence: CASSSTGGGSSYNEQFF.

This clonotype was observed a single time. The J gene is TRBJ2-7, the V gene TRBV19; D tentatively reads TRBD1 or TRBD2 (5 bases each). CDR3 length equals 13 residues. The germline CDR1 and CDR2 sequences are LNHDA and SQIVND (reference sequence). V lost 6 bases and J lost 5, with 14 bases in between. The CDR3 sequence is CASSGTTGHEQYF. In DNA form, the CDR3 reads TGTGCCAGTAGCGGGACGACGGGTCACGAGCAGTACTTC. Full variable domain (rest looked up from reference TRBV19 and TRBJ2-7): DGGITQSPKYLFRKEGQNVTLSCEQNLNHDAMYWYRQDPGQGLRLIYYSQIVNDFQKGDIAEGYSVSREKKESFPLTVTSAQKNPTAFYLCASSGTTGHEQYFGPGTRLTVT.

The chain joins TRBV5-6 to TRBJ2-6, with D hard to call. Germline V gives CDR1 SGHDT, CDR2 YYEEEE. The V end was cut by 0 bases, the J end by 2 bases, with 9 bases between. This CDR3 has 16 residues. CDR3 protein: CASSLVSWAGANVLTF. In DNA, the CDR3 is TGTGCCAGCAGCTTGGTTTCCTGGGCTGGGGCCAACGTCCTGACTTTC.

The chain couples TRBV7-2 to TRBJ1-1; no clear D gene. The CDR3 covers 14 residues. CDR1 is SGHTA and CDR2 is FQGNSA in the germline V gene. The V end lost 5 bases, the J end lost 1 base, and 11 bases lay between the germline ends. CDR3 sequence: CASSQRTANTEAFF. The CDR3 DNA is TGTGCCAGCAGCCAAAGGACGGCGAACACTGAAGCTTTCTTT.

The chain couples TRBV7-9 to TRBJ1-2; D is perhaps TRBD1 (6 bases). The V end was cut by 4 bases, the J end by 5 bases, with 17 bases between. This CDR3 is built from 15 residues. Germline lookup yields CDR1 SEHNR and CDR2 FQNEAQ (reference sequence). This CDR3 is CASSYPEGVLYGYTF. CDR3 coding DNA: TGTGCCAGCAGCTACCCCGAGGGGGTCTTATATGGCTACACCTTC.

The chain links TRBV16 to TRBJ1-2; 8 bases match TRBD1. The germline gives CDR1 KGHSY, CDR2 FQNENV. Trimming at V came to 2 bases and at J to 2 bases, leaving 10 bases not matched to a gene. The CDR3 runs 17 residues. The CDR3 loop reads CASSQKTPRQGNYGYTF. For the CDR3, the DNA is TGTGCCAGCAGCCAAAAAACCCCTCGACAGGGGAACTATGGCTACACCTTC.

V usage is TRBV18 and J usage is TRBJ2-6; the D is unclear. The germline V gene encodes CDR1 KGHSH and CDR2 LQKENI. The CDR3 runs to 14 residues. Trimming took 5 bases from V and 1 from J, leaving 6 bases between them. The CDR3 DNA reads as TGTGCCAGCTCAACGGAGTCTGGGGCCAACGTCCTGACTTTC. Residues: CASSTESGANVLTF. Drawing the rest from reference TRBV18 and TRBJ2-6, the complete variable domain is NAGVMQNPRHLVRRRGQEARLRCSPMKGHSHVYWYRQLPEEGLKFMVYLQKENIIDESGMPKERFSAEFPKEGPSILRIQQVVRGDSAAYFCASSTESGANVLTFGAGSRLTVL.

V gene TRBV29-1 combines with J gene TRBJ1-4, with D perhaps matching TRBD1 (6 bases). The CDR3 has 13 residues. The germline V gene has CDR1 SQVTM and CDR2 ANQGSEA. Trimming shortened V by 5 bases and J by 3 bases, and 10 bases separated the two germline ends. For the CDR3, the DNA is TGCAGCGTTTCGGACAGTTCTAATGAAAAACTGTTTTTT. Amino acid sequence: CSVSDSSNEKLFF.

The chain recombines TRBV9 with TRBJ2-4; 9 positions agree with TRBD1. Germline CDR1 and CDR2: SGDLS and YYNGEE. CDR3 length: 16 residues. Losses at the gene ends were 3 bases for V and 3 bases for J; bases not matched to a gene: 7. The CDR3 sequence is CASSGGTGMGKNIQYF. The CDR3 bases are TGTGCCAGCAGCGGTGGGACAGGGATGGGCAAAAACATTCAGTACTTC.

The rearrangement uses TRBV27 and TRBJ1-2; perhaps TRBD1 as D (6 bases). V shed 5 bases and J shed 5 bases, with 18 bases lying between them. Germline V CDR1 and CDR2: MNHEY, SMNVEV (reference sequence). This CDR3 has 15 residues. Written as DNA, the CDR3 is TGTGCCAGCAGTCCGACCCCCAGGGGACCATATGGCTACACCTTC. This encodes CASSPTPRGPYGYTF.

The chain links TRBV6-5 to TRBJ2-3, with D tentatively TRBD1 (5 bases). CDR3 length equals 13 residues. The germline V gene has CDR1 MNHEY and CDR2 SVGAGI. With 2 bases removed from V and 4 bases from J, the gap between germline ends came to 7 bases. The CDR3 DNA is TGTGCCAGCAGTTACGCAGGGCCAGATACGCAGTATTTT. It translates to CASSYAGPDTQYF.

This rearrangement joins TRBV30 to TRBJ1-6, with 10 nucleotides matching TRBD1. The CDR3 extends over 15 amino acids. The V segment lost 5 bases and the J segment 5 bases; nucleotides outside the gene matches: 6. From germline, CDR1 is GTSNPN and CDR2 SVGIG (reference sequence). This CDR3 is CAWGQGVMNNSPLHF. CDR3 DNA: TGTGCCTGGGGACAGGGGGTGATGAATAATTCACCCCTCCACTTT.

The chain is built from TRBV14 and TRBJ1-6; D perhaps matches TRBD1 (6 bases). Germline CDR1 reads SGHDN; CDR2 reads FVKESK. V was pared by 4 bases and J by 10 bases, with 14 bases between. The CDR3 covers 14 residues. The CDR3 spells CASSLGGADSPLHF. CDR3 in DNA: TGTGCCAGCAGCCTGGGGGGGGCCGACTCACCCCTCCACTTT.

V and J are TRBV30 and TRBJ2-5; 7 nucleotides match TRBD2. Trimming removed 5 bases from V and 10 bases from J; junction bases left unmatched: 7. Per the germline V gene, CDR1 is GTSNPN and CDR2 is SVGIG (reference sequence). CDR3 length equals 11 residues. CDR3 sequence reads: CAWATPGGQYF. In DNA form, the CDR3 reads TGTGCCTGGGCGACCCCGGGGGGCCAGTACTTC.